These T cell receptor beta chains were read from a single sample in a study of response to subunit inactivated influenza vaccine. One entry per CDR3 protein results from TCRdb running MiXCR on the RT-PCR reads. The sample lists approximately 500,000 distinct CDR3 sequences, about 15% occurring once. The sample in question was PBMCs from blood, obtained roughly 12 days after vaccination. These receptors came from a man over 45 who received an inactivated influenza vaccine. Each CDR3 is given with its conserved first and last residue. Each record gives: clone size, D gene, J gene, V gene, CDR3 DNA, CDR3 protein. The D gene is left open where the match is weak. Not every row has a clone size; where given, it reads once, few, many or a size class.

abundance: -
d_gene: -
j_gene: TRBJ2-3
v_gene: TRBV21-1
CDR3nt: TGTGCCAGCAGCAAAGAAGCAGGGCCGGGACTAGCGGGAGGGCCGGGCACAGATACGCAGTATTTT
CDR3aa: CASSKEAGPGLAGGPGTDTQYF

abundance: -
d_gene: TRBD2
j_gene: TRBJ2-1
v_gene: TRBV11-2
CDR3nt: TGTGCCAGCAGAATCGGACTAGCGGTGTCCTACAATGAGCAGTTCTTC
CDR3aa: CASRIGLAVSYNEQFF

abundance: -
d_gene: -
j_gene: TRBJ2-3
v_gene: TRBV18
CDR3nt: TGTGCCAGCTCACCTTTCACGGTAGATACGCAGTATTTT
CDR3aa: CASSPFTVDTQYF

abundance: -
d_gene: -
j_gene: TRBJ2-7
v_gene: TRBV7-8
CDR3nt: TGTGCCAGCAGCACTGGACGATACGACGAGCAGTACTTC
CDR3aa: CASSTGRYDEQYF

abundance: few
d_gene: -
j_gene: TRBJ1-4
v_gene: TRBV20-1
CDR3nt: TGCAGTGCTCACGGGACAAGTAATGAAAAACTGTTTTTT
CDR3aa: CSAHGTSNEKLFF

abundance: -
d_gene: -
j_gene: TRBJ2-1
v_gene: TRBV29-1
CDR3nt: TGCAGCGTTGAAGATCCGGCCAGAGGCTATGAGCAGTTCTTC
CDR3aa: CSVEDPARGYEQFF

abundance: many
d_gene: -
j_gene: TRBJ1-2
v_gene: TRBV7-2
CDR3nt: TGTGCCAGCAGCCGAAACTATGGCTACACCTTC
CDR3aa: CASSRNYGYTF

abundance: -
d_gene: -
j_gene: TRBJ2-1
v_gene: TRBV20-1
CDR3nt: TGCAGTGCTAGGCTAAGGTCGGGGGTATGGTCCTACAATGAGCAGTTCTTC
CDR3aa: CSARLRSGVWSYNEQFF

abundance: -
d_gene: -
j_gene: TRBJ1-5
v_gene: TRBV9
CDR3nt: TGTGCCAGCAGCGTAGGAGCAGGGACCAATCAGCCCCAGCATTTT
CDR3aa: CASSVGAGTNQPQHF

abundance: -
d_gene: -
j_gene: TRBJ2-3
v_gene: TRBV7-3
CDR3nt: TGTGCCAGCAGCGTCGGACTATATGGACGCACAGATACGCAGTATTTT
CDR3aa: CASSVGLYGRTDTQYF